This record covers a single TCR beta chain. The antigen is unknown. This record comes from a study of T-cell reconstitution after alpha-beta-depleted transplantation in children. Study observations and caveats: Where some patients showed high TCRbeta diversity at day 60, it came from recipient T cells and thymic progenitors that had survived. About two months after transplant, alpha-beta T cells reportedly came from several hundred expanded graft clones. The main origin of T-cell counts and diversity one year after transplant was newly produced T cells.

Preparing the TCRbeta library involved the use of unique molecular identifiers. TCRdb redid the calling of the PCR reads with MiXCR, one entry per CDR3 protein. The table shows about 980,000 distinct CDR3 sequences, with about 29% occurring only once. CDR1 and CDR2 from the germline V gene are SEHNR and FQNEAQ (reference sequence). V lost 5 bases and J 10 bases, leaving 13 bases between the germline ends. This CDR3 spans 12 amino acids. The sequence derives from a boy under three years old who had a stem cell transplant for SCID, so the T cells may come from the graft donor. The chain joins TRBV7-9 to TRBJ2-3; D gene ambiguous. Sequenced material: PBMCs, mostly from graft donor cells, taken 360 days after TCRalphabeta/CD19-depleted stem cell transplant. The CDR3 nucleotides are TGTGCCAGCAGCCTTGATAGGATGTCGCAGTATTTT. The encoded protein is CASSLDRMSQYF.